This passage covers 10 T cell receptor beta chains from one sample sequenced in a study of cytomegalovirus exposure and HLA in healthy donors. PCR used 60 Vbeta primers and 13 Jbeta primers. The repertoire was sequenced with immunoSEQ multiplex PCR; TCRdb's copy has only in-frame clones and lacks some. The sample has some 150,000 clones, over 70% seen once. Sequencing was performed on PBMCs. The receptors derive from a woman aged 18 to 35 in good health and CMV-seronegative.

This clone appeared a few times. The chain links TRBV9 to TRBJ1-6, with 7 bases fitting TRBD1. After removal of 4 bases from V and 4 bases from J, the junction contained 5 bases not matched to a gene. The CDR3 contains 15 residues. Germline assignment: CDR1 SGDLS and CDR2 YYNGEE. The CDR3, as DNA: TGTGCCAGCAGCCTAAGACAGGGTTATAATTCACCCCTCCACTTT. Residues: CASSLRQGYNSPLHF.

The V gene is TRBV6-5, the J gene TRBJ2-5; 7 bases match TRBD1. V lost 6 bases to trimming and J lost 5 bases; unmatched junction nucleotides: 9. This CDR3 has 14 amino acids. Germline V lookup: CDR1 MNHEY, CDR2 SVGAGI. CDR3 amino acids: CASSPTGMGETQYF. CDR3 DNA sequence: TGTGCCAGCAGCCCGACAGGGATGGGGGAGACCCAGTACTTC.

The chain recombines TRBV5-1 with TRBJ2-3; a weak D match, TRBD1 (6 bases). The CDR3 totals 16 residues. CDR1 and CDR2 from the germline V gene are SGHRS and YFSETQ. The V and J ends lost 1 base and 3 bases respectively, with 15 bases between them. As DNA, the CDR3 is TGCGCCAGCAGCTTGCACAGGGAGATGGGGACAGATACGCAGTATTTT. It yields the protein CASSLHREMGTDTQYF.

The chain combines TRBV2 with TRBJ2-3; D might be TRBD2 (5 bases). Germline CDR1 and CDR2: SNHLY and FYNNEI. Trimming took off 6 bases at V and 4 bases at J, with 14 bases between the two ends. The CDR3 is 14 residues long. The CDR3 protein is CASRKIASPDTQYF. The CDR3 bases are TGTGCCAGCAGGAAGATAGCTAGCCCAGATACGCAGTATTTT.

CDR3 coding DNA: TGTGCCAGCAACCCCCGGGACAGGCCGTCCGGCTACACCTTC. It codes for CASNPRDRPSGYTF. The chain links TRBV5-8 to TRBJ1-2; the match to TRBD1 covers 8 bases. CDR3 size: 14 residues. V trimming: 6 bases; J trimming: 8 bases; junction bases outside the gene matches: 12. Germline V gene data show CDR1 as SGHTS and CDR2 as YDEGEE.

The chain employs TRBV5-6 and TRBJ2-7; D is unclear. V was shortened by 7 bases and J by 4 bases, with 9 bases between the two germline ends. The V gene's germline CDR1 is SGHDT and CDR2 YYEEEE. The CDR3 sequence is 11 residues long. CDR3 in amino acids: CASSGGYEQYF. CDR3 coding DNA: TGTGCCAGCTCGGGTGGTTACGAGCAGTACTTC.

The chain has TRBV6-6 and TRBJ2-5, with 12 positions matching TRBD2. The J call is uncertain, as TRBJ2-7 better fits the DNA end. CDR1 and CDR2 (germline): MNHNY, SVGAGI (reference sequence). The CDR3 length is 16 residues. Here the CDR3 reads CASRDSSTSGGYEQYF. The CDR3 region has the DNA TGTGCCAGCAGGGATTCGTCGACTAGCGGGGGTTACGAGCAGTACTTC.

The V and J genes are TRBV5-1 and TRBJ1-4; D unresolved. CDR1 is SGHRS, CDR2 YFSETQ, per germline. V was clipped by 8 bases and J by 6 bases, with 17 bases between them. The CDR3 is 14 residues long. DNA for the CDR3: TGCGCCAGTTACCCGGGGTTTGGTGATGAAAAACTGTTTTTT. Translated, it gives CASYPGFGDEKLFF.

The CDR3 bases are TGTGCCAGCTCACCACAGGAGTCCTCTGGGGCCAACGTCCTGACTTTC. It is translated as CASSPQESSGANVLTF. The J gene is TRBJ2-6, the V gene TRBV18; D call uncertain. The CDR3 spans 16 residues. From germline, CDR1 is KGHSH and CDR2 LQKENI. The ends were cut back, 1 base at V and 0 bases at J, with 7 bases in the middle.

V is TRBV28 and J is TRBJ1-1; TRBD1 agrees at 7 bases. Germline V gene sequence: CDR1 MDHEN, CDR2 SYDVKM. CDR3 size: 18 residues. V gave up 6 bases and J gave up 0 bases; unmatched junction bases: 16. CDR3 residues: CASSHDRDRQYLNTEAFF. CDR3 DNA sequence: TGTGCCAGCAGCCACGACCGGGACAGACAATATTTGAACACTGAAGCTTTCTTT.